These 30 T cell receptor beta chains share one sample of origin, sequenced in a study of monozygotic twins with inflammatory bowel disease (dated by TCRdb to about 2019). The method behind the library was 5' RACE. Instrument on record: Illumina HiSeq 2500. After the reads were reprocessed by TCRdb, one entry was made per CDR3 protein sequence, with no DNA. This sample's clone table shows about 200,000 distinct CDR3 sequences. Clones ranked in the top ten supply roughly 7.7% of the sample. Sequenced input: blood. These receptors were obtained from a human donor with ulcerative colitis or Crohn's disease, or a healthy co-twin of an affected twin (not recorded which).

The J gene is TRBJ2-7, the V gene TRBV19; TCRdb outputs TRBD2, but without DNA this stays unchecked. Per the germline V gene, CDR1 is LNHDA and CDR2 is SQIVND (reference sequence). The CDR3 has 15 amino acids. CDR3 sequence: CASSIKRAASYEQYF.

This sequence joins TRBV6-5 and TRBJ1-1. In germline, CDR1 is MNHEY, CDR2 SVGAGI. This CDR3 is 13 amino acids long. The CDR3: CASSRGEDTEAFF.

The CDR3 region is CSALLGTSGTYEQYF. The chain carries TRBV20-1 and TRBJ2-7; TCRdb reports TRBD2, a call that lacks DNA to check it against. Looked up from germline, CDR1 is DFQATT and CDR2 is SNEGSKA (reference sequence). This CDR3 contains 15 residues.

CDR3 sequence reads: CAWAPGTSVSEQFF. The chain joins TRBV30 to TRBJ2-1; TCRdb selects TRBD2, and the lack of DNA leaves this call unchecked. This CDR3 is 14 amino acids long. Germline-derived CDR1 and CDR2 are GTSNPN and SVGIG (reference sequence).

The chain has TRBV29-1 and TRBJ2-1. The CDR3 length is 18 residues. Per the germline V gene, CDR1 is SQVTM and CDR2 is ANQGSEA. The CDR3 reads CSVEWEVGSASSYNEQFF.

This chain links TRBV4-3 with TRBJ2-3; TCRdb selects TRBD1, and the lack of DNA leaves this call unchecked. The CDR3 loop spans 16 amino acids. Germline V gives CDR1 LGHNA, CDR2 YSLEER. The CDR3 reads CASSPPTRTSTDTQYF.

V gene TRBV30 combines with J gene TRBJ2-3; lacking DNA, the TRBD1 call made by TCRdb goes unchecked. The V gene's germline CDR1 is GTSNPN and CDR2 SVGIG (reference sequence). The CDR3 sequence is 13 residues long. This CDR3 is CAEGDSSTDTQYF.

J is TRBJ1-1 and V is TRBV2; absent DNA, TCRdb's TRBD1 call cannot be checked. In germline, CDR1 is SNHLY, CDR2 FYNNEI. The CDR3 totals 14 residues. CDR3 protein: CASSLRQGATEAFF.

This chain links TRBV6-1 with TRBJ2-2; absent DNA, TCRdb's TRBD2 call cannot be checked. This CDR3 region has 16 residues. CDR1 and CDR2 (germline): MNHNS, SASEGT. The CDR3 reads CASSPLAGASGGELFF.

The chain couples TRBV18 to TRBJ1-1. The germline V gene has CDR1 KGHSH and CDR2 LQKENI. The CDR3 runs to 14 residues. The CDR3 here is CASSLQWMDTEAFF.

The chain joins TRBV20-1 to TRBJ2-1; TCRdb proposes TRBD1, but this gene call is untestable without DNA. This CDR3 is built from 15 residues. Germline CDR1 reads DFQATT; CDR2 reads SNEGSKA (reference sequence). The CDR3 reads CSARGFFGTGNEQFF.

The chain joins TRBV27 to TRBJ2-7. Germline CDR1 and CDR2: MNHEY and SMNVEV (reference sequence). The CDR3 has 14 amino acids. The CDR3: CASRVIGSSYEQYF.

The J gene is TRBJ2-3, the V gene TRBV6-2 or TRBV6-3; TCRdb outputs TRBD1, but without DNA this stays unchecked. CDR3 length equals 22 residues. Germline values: CDR1 MNHEY, CDR2 SVGEGT. CDR3 sequence: CASSYPKIRDRSLQASTDTQYF.

The V gene is TRBV6-2 or TRBV6-3, the J gene TRBJ2-5; TCRdb calls TRBD2, which cannot be checked without DNA. From germline, CDR1 is MNHEY and CDR2 SVGEGT. This CDR3 region has 15 residues. The CDR3 loop is CASSYSGLAGETQYF.

The chain is built from TRBV11-2 and TRBJ2-3; TCRdb picks TRBD1, but there is no DNA to check that call. The CDR3 covers 16 residues. Germline lookup yields CDR1 SGHAT and CDR2 FQNNGV. CDR3 amino acids: CASSLGNSGRTDTQYF.

This chain's CDR3 is CASSESGGSNQPQHF. V usage is TRBV2 and J usage is TRBJ1-5; TCRdb picks TRBD1, but there is no DNA to check that call. This CDR3 comprises 15 residues. Germline CDR1 is SNHLY and CDR2 is FYNNEI. Based on the CDR3 plus reference TRBV2 and TRBJ1-5, the full variable domain is EPEVTQTPSHQVTQMGQEVILRCVPISNHLYFYWYRQILGQKVEFLVSFYNNEISEKSEIFDDQFSVERPDGSNFTLKIRSTKLEDSAMYFCASSESGGSNQPQHFGDGTRLSIL.

The chain is built from TRBV12-3 or TRBV12-4 and TRBJ2-3; with no DNA, the TCRdb D assignment of TRBD1 cannot be verified. There are 15 residues in the CDR3. This chain's CDR3 is CASSFDREFTDTQYF.

The rearrangement links TRBV5-1 to TRBJ2-7; TCRdb's assignment of TRBD2 cannot be checked, as there is no DNA. The CDR3 runs 14 residues. The germline V gene encodes CDR1 SGHRS and CDR2 YFSETQ. CDR3 protein: CASSLSSGAYEQYF.

The gene calls are TRBV29-1 and TRBJ2-7; TCRdb's D call of TRBD1 is untestable without DNA. Germline V CDR1 and CDR2: SQVTM, ANQGSEA. The CDR3 is made up of 13 amino acids. The CDR3 spells CSVVTGNRYEQYF.

The chain couples TRBV7-2 to TRBJ1-5. The CDR3 has 16 amino acids. Germline assignment: CDR1 SGHTA and CDR2 FQGNSA. The chain's CDR3 is CASSLRHYNSNQPQHF. The whole variable domain, remainder taken from reference TRBV7-2 and TRBJ1-5, is GAGVSQSPSNKVTEKGKDVELRCDPISGHTALYWYRQSLGQGLEFLIYFQGNSAPDKSGLPSDRFSAERTGGSVSTLTIQRTQQEDSAVYLCASSLRHYNSNQPQHFGDGTRLSIL.

The chain uses TRBV7-9 and TRBJ2-4; without DNA, the TCRdb call of TRBD1 cannot be checked. The CDR3 length is 16 residues. The germline gives CDR1 SEHNR, CDR2 FQNEAQ (reference sequence). The CDR3: CASSPRTGEAKNIQYF.

The V call is TRBV6-1, the J call TRBJ2-5; TCRdb selects TRBD2, and the lack of DNA leaves this call unchecked. CDR1 MNHNS and CDR2 SASEGT come from the germline V gene. The CDR3 spans 15 residues. The CDR3 spells CASSASLTEQETQYF.

This chain's CDR3 is CASSHTGLQETQYF. The chain couples TRBV7-9 to TRBJ2-5; TCRdb reports TRBD2, a call that lacks DNA to check it against. Germline lookup yields CDR1 SEHNR and CDR2 FQNEAQ (reference sequence). The CDR3 is 14 residues long.

The genes are TRBV2 and TRBJ1-5. Germline V gene lookup returns CDR1 SNHLY and CDR2 FYNNEI. The length of the CDR3 is 14 residues. CDR3 region: CASSGLHGDQPQHF.

This CDR3 is CASSLGATDSNQPQHF. The chain employs TRBV12-3 or TRBV12-4 and TRBJ1-5. The CDR3 spans 16 residues.

This chain joins TRBV3-1 and TRBJ2-2; TCRdb proposes TRBD2, but this gene call is untestable without DNA. The CDR3 contains 16 residues. Germline lookup yields CDR1 LGHDT and CDR2 YNNKEL (reference sequence). The CDR3 loop reads CASSPRLAGAAGELFF.

The chain combines TRBV6-1 with TRBJ1-2. This CDR3 is built from 14 residues. Germline CDR1 reads MNHNS; CDR2 reads SASEGT. The CDR3 loop is CASLQGGDTYGYTF.

This sequence joins TRBV3-1 and TRBJ2-6; TCRdb picks TRBD1, but there is no DNA to check that call. From germline, CDR1 is LGHDT and CDR2 YNNKEL (reference sequence). This CDR3 has 17 residues. CDR3 residues: CASSQGRGETGANVLTF.

The J gene is TRBJ1-5, the V gene TRBV6-1. This CDR3 has 14 residues. Germline V lookup: CDR1 MNHNS, CDR2 SASEGT. The CDR3 loop is CASSEGVGNQPQHF.

This chain uses TRBV20-1 with TRBJ2-7; with no DNA, the TCRdb D assignment of TRBD1 cannot be verified. Germline V gene lookup returns CDR1 DFQATT and CDR2 SNEGSKA (reference sequence). The CDR3 contains 12 residues. The CDR3 here is CSATDRTYEQYF.